This T cell receptor (beta chain) was captured in a study of T cell changes during pregnancy in multiple sclerosis. Germline trimming cut 3 bases from V and 6 bases from J; bases unmatched to any gene: 2. The CDR3 spans 15 residues. CDR1 and CDR2 from the germline V gene are LGHNA and YNFKEQ. Profiled with immunoSEQ multiplex PCR; TCRdb holds only in-frame clones, not every one. The sample holds around 30,000 clones; around nine tenths are singletons and the top ten take roughly 4.5%. The clonotype comes from a female donor with multiple sclerosis, enrolled in a pregnancy study. The J gene is TRBJ2-1, the V gene TRBV4-2; 13 bases align to TRBD2. The sequenced sample was CD8+ T cells from peripheral blood mononuclear cells, obtained in the second trimester of pregnancy. CDR3 sequence (DNA): TGTGCCAGCAGCCAGGGGACTAGCGGGGTCAATGAGCAGTTCTTC. Translating gives CASSQGTSGVNEQFF.